One and the same sample provided the 10 T cell receptor beta chains below, sequenced in a study of T cells in Graves' hyperthyroidism and ophthalmopathy. Amplification of TCR beta CDR3 regions was performed using RNA transcripts as template. First-round RT-PCR of the TCR CDR3 relied on the HTBI primer set. From the multiplex PCR reads, TCRdb called clonotypes with MiXCR, one entry per CDR3 protein. The table includes 500,000 to 800,000 distinct CDR3 sequences, 45% detected once. The sample taken for sequencing was peripheral blood or thyroid tissue (not recorded which). The receptors stem from an adult man with Graves' disease, either hyperthyroidism or ophthalmopathy (not recorded which).

This clonotype was seen more than once but under ten times. V and J are TRBV19 and TRBJ2-7; D tentatively fits TRBD1 or TRBD2 (5 bases each). This CDR3 contains 15 residues. CDR1 and CDR2 from the germline V gene are LNHDA and SQIVND (reference sequence). Trimming took 0 bases from V and 3 from J, leaving 12 bases between them. The CDR3, as DNA: TGTGCCAGTAGTATAGATCTGGGGGAAGACTACGAGCAGTACTTC. It is translated as CASSIDLGEDYEQYF.

This clonotype was found many times. The chain has TRBV7-8 and TRBJ2-7; 7 bases map to TRBD2. Germline loops: CDR1 SGHVS, CDR2 FQNEAQ. V lost 0 bases, J lost 6 bases, and 8 bases stayed unmatched. The CDR3 totals 15 residues. CDR3 in amino acids: CASSLASGLFFEQYF. DNA of the CDR3: TGTGCCAGCAGCTTAGCGTCGGGACTATTTTTCGAGCAGTACTTC.

In regard to this clonotype: A read error may be the cause here, since a much bigger clone is one base away. The rearrangement links TRBV24-1 to TRBJ1-1, with 7 bases that match TRBD1. The CDR3 runs to 12 residues. From germline, CDR1 is KGHDR and CDR2 SFDVKD. Unmatched junction bases numbered 1, after V lost 9 bases and J lost 1 base. CDR3 bases: TGTGCCACCCAGGGGGGGAACACTGAAGCTTTCTTT. Its protein is CATQGGNTEAFF.

The rearrangement joins TRBV25-1 to TRBJ1-5; D is ambiguous. Germline V gene data show CDR1 as MGHDK and CDR2 as SYGVNS. This CDR3 comprises 15 residues. Trimming took off 9 bases at V and 0 bases at J, with 15 bases between the two ends. As DNA, the CDR3 is TGTGCCAGTGGACGGAAACTTTATAGCAATCAGCCCCAGCATTTT. As protein: CASGRKLYSNQPQHF.

This clonotype showed up just once. V gene TRBV11-1 combines with J gene TRBJ2-7; the match to TRBD2 covers 15 bases. TRBJ2-1 explains the end of the DNA better; the J call may be wrong. Germline CDR1 is SGHAT and CDR2 is FQDESV (reference sequence). The CDR3 totals 17 residues. CDR3 nucleotide sequence: TGTGCCAGCAGCTTAGTGGGACTAGCGGGAGGCTTCAGCGAGCAGTTCTTC. Translated, it gives CASSLVGLAGGFSEQFF.

The V gene is TRBV29-1, the J gene TRBJ1-2; the D is unclear. The V and J ends lost 8 bases and 4 bases respectively, with 8 bases between them. The length of the CDR3 is 10 residues. The germline gives CDR1 SQVTM, CDR2 ANQGSEA. The CDR3 nucleotides read TGCAGCCTAGGGTCCTATGGCTACACCTTC. Protein sequence: CSLGSYGYTF.

This rearrangement joins TRBV13 to TRBJ2-7; the match to TRBD1 covers 11 bases. V was pared by 10 bases and J by 5 bases, with 13 bases of the junction left unmatched. From germline, CDR1 is PRHDT and CDR2 FYEKMQ (reference sequence). CDR3 size: 15 residues. Here the CDR3 reads CATSRGQGGFDEQYF. CDR3 DNA: TGTGCCACCTCCAGGGGACAGGGGGGGTTCGACGAGCAGTACTTC.

The chain is built from TRBV11-1 and TRBJ2-7, with 10 bases lining up with TRBD1. From germline, CDR1 is SGHAT and CDR2 FQDESV (reference sequence). CDR3 length equals 17 residues. The V gene end was trimmed by 5 bases and the J gene end by 5 bases; junction bases not matched to a gene: 15. The CDR3 DNA follows: TGTGCCAGCAGCCCCAGACATCCGGGACAGGGGCCCCACGAGCAGTACTTC. It is translated as CASSPRHPGQGPHEQYF.

This chain uses TRBV9 with TRBJ1-2, with D tentatively TRBD1 (5 bases). CDR3 length: 14 residues. V was cut by 4 bases and J by 5 bases, with 15 bases left in between. Germline-derived CDR1 and CDR2 are SGDLS and YYNGEE. The CDR3 nucleotides are TGTGCCAGCAGCCCGGTTGACAGCGGATATGGCTACACCTTC. This sequence encodes CASSPVDSGYGYTF.

This clonotype was counted between two and nine times. This chain uses TRBV6-6 with TRBJ1-4; D unresolved. The germline gives CDR1 MNHNY, CDR2 SVGAGI (reference sequence). This CDR3 region has 12 residues. Deletions cut 11 bases from V and 8 bases from J, with 15 bases between. CDR3 in amino acids: CAAHAAAEKLFF. CDR3 DNA sequence: TGTGCCGCTCACGCAGCAGCCGAAAAACTGTTTTTT.